The 15 T cell receptor beta chains presented below share a single source sample, sequenced in a study of T cells expressing NK-cell markers. TCRdb processed the 5' RACE reads again and assigns one entry to each CDR3 protein, with no DNA. Across about 550,000 distinct CDR3 sequences, the top ten clones capture 3% to 4.5% of the sample. Sequencing input: blood T cells: a sorted CD56 or NKG2C T cell subset, CD4+ or CD8+ T cells, or bulk PBMC T cells (not recorded which). Receptors were obtained from a man between 18 and 35 years old in good health.

V and J are TRBV28 and TRBJ2-3; TCRdb proposes TRBD1, but this gene call is untestable without DNA. Germline values: CDR1 MDHEN, CDR2 SYDVKM. This CDR3 region has 16 residues. CDR3 in amino acids: CASSLWRTGGLDTQYF.

The chain recombines TRBV6-2 or TRBV6-3 with TRBJ2-3; TCRdb indicates TRBD2, and absent DNA this call remains unverified. The germline gives CDR1 MNHEY, CDR2 SVGEGT. The CDR3 is 17 amino acids. CDR3 in amino acids: CASSFSSTSGTTDTQYF.

The chain recombines TRBV7-8 with TRBJ2-4; TCRdb's D gene call, TRBD1, goes unchecked for lack of DNA. The CDR3 covers 19 residues. Per the germline V gene, CDR1 is SGHVS and CDR2 is FQNEAQ. The CDR3 is CASSLARVGQGTTKNIQYF.

This rearrangement joins TRBV7-2 to TRBJ1-5; lacking DNA, the TRBD1 call made by TCRdb goes unchecked. The V gene's germline CDR1 is SGHTA and CDR2 FQGNSA. This CDR3 region has 16 residues. This CDR3 reads CASSPERGRGNQPQHF. Full variable domain (outside the CDR3, taken from reference TRBV7-2 and TRBJ1-5): GAGVSQSPSNKVTEKGKDVELRCDPISGHTALYWYRQSLGQGLEFLIYFQGNSAPDKSGLPSDRFSAERTGGSVSTLTIQRTQQEDSAVYLCASSPERGRGNQPQHFGDGTRLSIL.

This chain links TRBV5-6 with TRBJ2-1; as DNA is missing, the TRBD1 call by TCRdb cannot be tested. CDR1 and CDR2 (germline): SGHDT, YYEEEE. This CDR3 is built from 15 residues. The CDR3 sequence is CASSYRDREFGEQFF.

The CDR3 sequence is CGQHRTSGTLYEQYF. The rearrangement uses TRBV27 and TRBJ2-7; TCRdb's assignment of TRBD2 cannot be checked, as there is no DNA. This CDR3 contains 15 residues. Germline CDR1 is MNHEY and CDR2 is SMNVEV (reference sequence).

The chain employs TRBV20-1 and TRBJ2-2; TCRdb's D call, TRBD2, is unchecked because there is no DNA. Germline CDR1 and CDR2: DFQATT and SNEGSKA (reference sequence). The CDR3 has 15 residues. CDR3 sequence reads: CSAGKREFVTGELFF.

J is TRBJ2-7 and V is TRBV29-1; TCRdb's D call of TRBD2 is untestable without DNA. Germline V gene data show CDR1 as SQVTM and CDR2 as ANQGSEA. The CDR3 contains 14 residues. CDR3 sequence reads: CSVEYEGRPGEQYF.

The gene calls are TRBV25-1 and TRBJ1-4; TCRdb proposes TRBD1, but this gene call is untestable without DNA. Germline lookup yields CDR1 MGHDK and CDR2 SYGVNS. The CDR3 sequence is 15 residues long. The CDR3: CASSVPDSFNEKLFF.

The genes are TRBV21-1 and TRBJ2-4; TCRdb's assignment of TRBD1 cannot be checked, as there is no DNA. TRBV21-1 is recorded as a pseudogene. CDR3 length: 21 amino acids. The CDR3: CASSSRKWGDHRVLAKNIQYF.

The chain links TRBV20-1 to TRBJ2-2; TCRdb selects TRBD2, and the lack of DNA leaves this call unchecked. This CDR3 has 15 amino acids. Germline assignment: CDR1 DFQATT and CDR2 SNEGSKA (reference sequence). CDR3 amino acids: CSARDGGRNTGELFF.

This chain links TRBV15 with TRBJ2-5; absent DNA, TCRdb's TRBD2 call cannot be checked. The germline CDR1 and CDR2 sequences are LNHNV and YYDKDF (reference sequence). The CDR3 loop spans 13 amino acids. The CDR3 protein is CATKRADQETQYF.

The rearrangement links TRBV5-6 to TRBJ1-4; no DNA is available, so the TRBD1 call from TCRdb remains unchecked. Germline V CDR1 and CDR2: SGHDT, YYEEEE. The CDR3 runs to 17 residues. This chain's CDR3 is CASSQSPGGRENEKLFF.

The chain joins TRBV7-8 to TRBJ1-5; TCRdb gives TRBD1 as the D gene, but with no DNA this cannot be confirmed. The CDR3 has 15 residues. Germline lookup yields CDR1 SGHVS and CDR2 FQNEAQ. CDR3 protein: CASSRGQASNQPQHF.

CDR3 amino acids: CASSYRSDIRTGEDTQYF. The rearrangement links TRBV9 to TRBJ2-3; checking the TCRdb D call of TRBD1 is not possible without DNA. Per germline, CDR1 SGDLS and CDR2 YYNGEE. This CDR3 has 18 amino acids.